A single TCR beta chain is shown here with its context. Data came from immunoSEQ multiplex PCR; TCRdb stores just in-frame clones and leaves some out. This table holds 25,000 to 40,000 clones, 88% found once. The data originate from a study of PD-1 and CTLA-4 blockade in melanoma. This CDR3 is 22 amino acids long. Germline CDR1 and CDR2: SGHVS and FQNEAQ. Trimming took 0 bases from V and 4 from J; bases not matched to a gene: 23. This chain uses TRBV7-8 with TRBJ2-3; 9 bases line up with TRBD2. Sequencing was performed on CD8+ T cells from peripheral blood, taken from a patient given anti-PD-1 treatment. This receptor was obtained from a human donor with melanoma. DNA for the CDR3: TGTGCCAGCAGCTTAGCGGATAGCGGAGGGCAGGGGGTGAGGACTAGCGCAGATACGCAGTATTTT. Translating it yields CASSLADSGGQGVRTSADTQYF.